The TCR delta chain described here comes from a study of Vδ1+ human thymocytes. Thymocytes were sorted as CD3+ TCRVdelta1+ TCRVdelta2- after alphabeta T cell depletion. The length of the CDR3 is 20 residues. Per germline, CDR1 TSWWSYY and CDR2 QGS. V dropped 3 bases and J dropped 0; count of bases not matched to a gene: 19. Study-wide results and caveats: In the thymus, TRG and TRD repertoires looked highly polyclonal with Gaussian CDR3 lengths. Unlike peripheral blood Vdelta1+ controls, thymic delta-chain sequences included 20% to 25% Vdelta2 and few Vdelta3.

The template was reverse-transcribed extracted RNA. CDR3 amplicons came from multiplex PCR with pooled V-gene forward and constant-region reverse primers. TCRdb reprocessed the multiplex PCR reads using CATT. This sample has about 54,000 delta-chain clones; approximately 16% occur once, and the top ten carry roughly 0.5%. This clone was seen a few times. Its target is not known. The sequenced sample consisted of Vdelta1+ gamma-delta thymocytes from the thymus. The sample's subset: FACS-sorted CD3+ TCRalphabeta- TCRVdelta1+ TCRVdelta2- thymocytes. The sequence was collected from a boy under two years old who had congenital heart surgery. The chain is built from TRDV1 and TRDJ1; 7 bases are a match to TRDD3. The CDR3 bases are TGTGCTCTTGGGGATGAACGGGGAGGAGCCCCTGGGGGCTACACCGATAAACTCATCTTT. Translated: CALGDERGGAPGGYTDKLIF.